The present T cell receptor (beta chain) was sequenced within a study of shared clonotypes between healthy human individuals. Findings and caveats of the study: Read depth was anticipated to influence clonotype sharing among donors. Only blood was sampled; tissue repertoires likely differ.

Trimming took 0 bases from V and 2 from J; bases not matched to a gene: 7. The germline gives CDR1 GTSNPN, CDR2 SVGIG (reference sequence). CDR3 length: 15 residues. About this clone itself: What it binds is unknown.

Over several immunoSEQ plates, each subset's genomic DNA was distributed in even portions. The protocol was immunoSEQ multiplex PCR, while the TCRdb copy is restricted to in-frame clones and leaves out a portion. The sample has some 1,400,000 clones; roughly 96% are singletons. Material for sequencing was naive CD4+ T cells sorted from blood. Sample subset: CD45RA+ positively selected. The J gene is TRBJ2-7, the V gene TRBV30, with 7 bases that match TRBD2. This clonotype originated in a man younger than 45 in good health. The DNA for the CDR3 is TGTGCCTGGAGTGTTCGGGCTAGCGGTACCTACGAGCAGTACTTC. This encodes CAWSVRASGTYEQYF.